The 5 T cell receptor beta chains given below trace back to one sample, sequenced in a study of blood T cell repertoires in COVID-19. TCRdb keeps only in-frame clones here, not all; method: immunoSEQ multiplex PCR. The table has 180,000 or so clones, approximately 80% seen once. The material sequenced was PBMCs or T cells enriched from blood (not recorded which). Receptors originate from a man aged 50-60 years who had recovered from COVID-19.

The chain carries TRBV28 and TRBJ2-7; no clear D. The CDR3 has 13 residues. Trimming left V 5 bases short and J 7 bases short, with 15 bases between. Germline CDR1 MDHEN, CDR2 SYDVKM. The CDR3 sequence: CASSDGSIGEQYF. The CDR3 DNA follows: TGTGCCAGCAGTGACGGGTCAATCGGGGAGCAGTACTTC.

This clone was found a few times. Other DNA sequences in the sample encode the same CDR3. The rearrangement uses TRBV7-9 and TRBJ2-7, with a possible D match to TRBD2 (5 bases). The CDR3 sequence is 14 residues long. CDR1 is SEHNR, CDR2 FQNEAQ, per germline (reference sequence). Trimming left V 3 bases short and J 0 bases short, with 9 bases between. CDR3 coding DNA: TGTGCCAGCAGCTTCAGCGGTAGCTCCTACGAGCAGTACTTC. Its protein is CASSFSGSSYEQYF.

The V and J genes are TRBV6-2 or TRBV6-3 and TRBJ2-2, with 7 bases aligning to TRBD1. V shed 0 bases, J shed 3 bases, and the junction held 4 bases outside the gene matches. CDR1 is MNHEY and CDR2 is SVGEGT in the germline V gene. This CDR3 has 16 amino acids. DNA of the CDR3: TGTGCCAGCAGTTACTCGAGGGGGCGGTACACCGGGGAGCTGTTTTTT. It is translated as CASSYSRGRYTGELFF.

CDR3 protein: CASSDSGQVRETQYF. The CDR3 nucleotides are TGTGCCAGCAGTGACAGTGGTCAGGTACGAGAGACCCAGTACTTC. The rearrangement joins TRBV28 to TRBJ2-5, with D possibly being TRBD1 (5 bases). This CDR3 is 15 amino acids long. Per the germline V gene, CDR1 is MDHEN and CDR2 is SYDVKM. V was shortened by 5 bases and J by 4 bases, with 17 bases between the two germline ends.

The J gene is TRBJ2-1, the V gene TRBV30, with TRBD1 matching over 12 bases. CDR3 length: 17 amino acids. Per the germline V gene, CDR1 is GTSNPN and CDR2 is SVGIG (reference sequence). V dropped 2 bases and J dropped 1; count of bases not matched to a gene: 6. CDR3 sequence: CAWSRDRGLRSYNEQFF. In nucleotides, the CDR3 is TGTGCCTGGAGTAGGGACAGGGGGCTGAGGTCCTACAATGAGCAGTTCTTC.